Presented here are 23 T cell receptor beta chains from one specimen sequenced in a study of cytomegalovirus exposure and HLA in healthy donors. Vbeta (60) and Jbeta (13) primers were used in the PCR. Sequenced by immunoSEQ multiplex PCR; TCRdb stores in-frame clones only, minus some. The table includes about 160,000 clones, approximately 72% detected once. What was sequenced was PBMCs. The receptors shown here come from a middle-aged man in good health and CMV-seropositive.

This rearrangement joins TRBV4-3 to TRBJ2-1; 13 bases match TRBD2. V shed 1 base and J 8 bases; nucleotides not matched to a gene: 8. The CDR3 extends over 17 amino acids. Germline-derived CDR1 and CDR2 are LGHNA and YSLEER. CDR3 nucleotide sequence: TGCGCCAGCAGCCAAGGGCCCCTACTAGCGGGGGGGGATGAGCAGTTCTTC. Translating it yields CASSQGPLLAGGDEQFF.

The chain carries TRBV10-2 and TRBJ2-2; TRBD2 aligns across 14 bases. Germline CDR1 WSHSY, CDR2 SAAADI. V gave up 6 bases and J gave up 4 bases; unmatched junction bases: 4. The CDR3 loop spans 16 amino acids. CDR3 region: CASSLTSGGGTGELFF. The DNA of the CDR3 is TGCGCCAGCAGCCTGACTAGCGGGGGGGGCACCGGGGAGCTGTTTTTT.

This rearrangement joins TRBV29-1 to TRBJ1-2; 8 bases map to TRBD1. Germline CDR1 SQVTM, CDR2 ANQGSEA. The CDR3 spans 11 residues. The J segment lost 8 bases and the V segment lost 5 bases, leaving 4 bases of the junction unmatched. CDR3 residues: CSVTQGAGYTF. The CDR3 DNA reads as TGCAGCGTTACGCAGGGGGCCGGCTACACCTTC.

The rearrangement links TRBV29-1 to TRBJ1-1; maybe TRBD1 (5 bases). The V end was cut by 5 bases, the J end by 0 bases, with 10 bases between. From germline, CDR1 is SQVTM and CDR2 ANQGSEA. The CDR3 loop spans 13 amino acids. CDR3 region: CSVSGLMNTEAFF. The CDR3 DNA follows: TGCAGCGTTTCGGGACTAATGAACACTGAAGCTTTCTTT.

This sequence joins TRBV9 and TRBJ2-6; perhaps TRBD2 as D (6 bases). Trimming pared 0 bases from V and 4 bases from J, leaving 20 bases between. This CDR3 has 19 amino acids. Germline-derived CDR1 and CDR2 are SGDLS and YYNGEE. CDR3 in DNA: TGTGCCAGCAGCGTAGTGGAGGGAGTACTAACCTCAGGGGCCAACGTCCTGACTTTC. Protein product: CASSVVEGVLTSGANVLTF.

The chain carries TRBV5-1 and TRBJ1-1; D is perhaps TRBD1 (5 bases). The CDR3 consists of 13 residues. V shed 6 bases and J shed 1 base, with 10 bases lying between them. Germline-derived CDR1 and CDR2 are SGHRS and YFSETQ. The DNA for the CDR3 is TGCGCCAGCAACCAGGGTGGGAACACTGAAGCTTTCTTT. Translated, it gives CASNQGGNTEAFF.

This chain links TRBV5-4 with TRBJ1-1, with 9 bases identical to TRBD1. CDR1 is SGHNT, CDR2 YYREEE, per germline (reference sequence). This CDR3 contains 17 residues. The V gene end was trimmed by 4 bases and the J gene end by 4 bases; junction bases not matched to a gene: 14. CDR3 DNA: TGTGCCAGCAGCATGAGAATCCGACAGGGGGGAAGCACTGAAGCTTTCTTT. Amino acid sequence: CASSMRIRQGGSTEAFF.

This chain uses TRBV19 with TRBJ1-1; TRBD1 might be the D (5 bases). In germline, CDR1 is LNHDA, CDR2 SQIVND (reference sequence). Between the trimmed V and J ends, which lost 5 bases and 0 bases, there was a span of 13 bases. The CDR3 covers 15 residues. CDR3 sequence (DNA): TGTGCCAGTAGTCCCTGGGGGGGGGTGAACACTGAAGCTTTCTTT. Its protein product is CASSPWGGVNTEAFF.

J is TRBJ1-5 and V is TRBV12-5; a weak D match, TRBD1 (6 bases). Germline values: CDR1 LGHNT, CDR2 FRNRAP. V lost 3 bases, J lost 6 bases, and 18 bases lay in between. The CDR3 contains 16 residues. As DNA, the CDR3 is TGTGCTAGTGGTTTATTCACGACAGGCCTACTTCAGCCCCAGCATTTT. Its protein is CASGLFTTGLLQPQHF.

This clone was recorded a few times. The chain combines TRBV4-1 with TRBJ1-4; a weak D match, TRBD1 (5 bases). This CDR3 spans 15 amino acids. The V gene's germline CDR1 is MGHRA and CDR2 YSYEKL. The V and J ends lost 2 bases and 10 bases respectively, with 17 bases between them. The chain's CDR3 is CASSQYGGLLTKLFF. CDR3 coding DNA: TGCGCCAGCAGCCAATACGGGGGACTGCTGACAAAACTGTTTTTT.

The chain has TRBV5-6 and TRBJ2-5, with TRBD2 matching 10 bases. The J segment lost 2 bases and the V segment lost 0 bases, leaving 4 bases of the junction unmatched. The CDR3 sequence is 16 residues long. Looked up from germline, CDR1 is SGHDT and CDR2 is YYEEEE. The DNA for the CDR3 is TGTGCCAGCAGCTTGGCTAGCGGGGGCCCTCAAGAGACCCAGTACTTC. This encodes CASSLASGGPQETQYF.

This clone was counted between two and nine times. The rearrangement joins TRBV10-3 to TRBJ2-7; D gene unclear. Germline loops: CDR1 ENHRY, CDR2 SYGVKD. V shed 7 bases and J shed 1 base, with 14 bases lying between them. The CDR3 extends over 14 amino acids. CDR3 nucleotide sequence: TGTGCCATCACCCTGACACCAGCTTCCTACGAGCAGTACTTC. It specifies CAITLTPASYEQYF.

The V call is TRBV11-2, the J call TRBJ2-7, with 8 bases matching TRBD1. The CDR3 totals 15 residues. The junction had 8 bases not matched to a gene; V was cut back by 1 base and J by 6 bases. CDR1 and CDR2 from the germline V gene are SGHAT and FQNNGV. Written as DNA, the CDR3 is TGTGCCAGCAGCTTAGCGGACAGGGTTTTGGGCGAGCAGTACTTC. It is translated as CASSLADRVLGEQYF.

This clone appeared once. This chain uses TRBV4-2 with TRBJ2-7; possible D gene TRBD1, 5 bases. Germline lookup yields CDR1 LGHNA and CDR2 YNFKEQ. Trimming stripped 0 bases from V and 6 bases from J, with 9 bases between. CDR3 length: 13 amino acids. CDR3 amino acids: CASSQEGQREQYF. The CDR3 nucleotides read TGTGCCAGCAGCCAAGAAGGACAACGCGAGCAGTACTTC.

V and J are TRBV7-2 and TRBJ2-3; tentative D call: TRBD1 (6 bases). This CDR3 has 14 amino acids. Trimming pared 1 base from V and 7 bases from J, leaving 12 bases between. Germline V CDR1 and CDR2: SGHTA, FQGNSA. CDR3 residues: CASSLGGLTNTQYF. Written as DNA, the CDR3 is TGTGCCAGCAGCTTAGGGGGGCTAACGAATACGCAGTATTTT.

This chain uses TRBV2 with TRBJ2-5, with 12 bases identical to TRBD1. Germline CDR1 reads SNHLY; CDR2 reads FYNNEI. Trimming removed 6 bases from V and 6 bases from J; junction bases left unmatched: 8. The CDR3 sequence is 15 residues long. In DNA, the CDR3 is TGTGCCAGCAGACCTGGGACAGGGGGCGCGAAGACCCAGTACTTC. Translation: CASRPGTGGAKTQYF.

The chain joins TRBV6-5 to TRBJ2-7, with D possibly TRBD2 on 6 matching bases. Germline assignment: CDR1 MNHEY and CDR2 SVGAGI. The CDR3 consists of 15 residues. Trimming took 0 bases from V and 4 from J, leaving 13 bases between them. The CDR3 sequence: CASSYSGDFLYEQYF. The CDR3 DNA reads as TGTGCCAGCAGTTACTCTGGGGACTTCCTTTACGAGCAGTACTTC.

The chain recombines TRBV5-4 with TRBJ2-3; D is undetermined. Germline CDR1 is SGHNT and CDR2 is YYREEE (reference sequence). This CDR3 contains 15 residues. Trimming pared 0 bases from V and 1 base from J, leaving 9 bases between. The CDR3 reads CASSLVVPGTDTQYF. The CDR3 region has the DNA TGTGCCAGCAGCTTGGTTGTCCCGGGCACAGATACGCAGTATTTT.

This clone was found a few times. The sample holds other DNA sequences that translate to the same CDR3. This chain uses TRBV4-1 with TRBJ1-1, with unresolved D. Germline V CDR1 and CDR2: MGHRA, YSYEKL. The CDR3 runs 16 residues. Trimming shortened V by 0 bases and J by 4 bases, and 15 bases separated the two germline ends. Here the CDR3 DNA reads TGCGCCAGCAGCCAAGACCCTGCCCGGCGGGGCACTGAAGCTTTCTTT. It is translated as CASSQDPARRGTEAFF.

This clone was counted once. V usage is TRBV7-6 and J usage is TRBJ2-3; 7 bases are a match to TRBD1. Germline V gene lookup returns CDR1 SGHVS and CDR2 FNYEAQ. CDR3 size: 17 residues. V trimming: 1 base; J trimming: 2 bases; junction bases outside the gene matches: 9. The CDR3 is CASSLGAGTAITDTQYF. The CDR3 bases are TGTGCCAGCAGCTTAGGCGCCGGGACAGCAATCACAGATACGCAGTATTTT.

The chain carries TRBV5-4 and TRBJ1-1; D possibly corresponds to TRBD1 (5 bases). The CDR3 sequence is 15 residues long. Trimming left V 0 bases short and J 0 bases short, with 9 bases between. Looked up from germline, CDR1 is SGHNT and CDR2 is YYREEE (reference sequence). This CDR3 reads CASSLVGGMNTEAFF. CDR3 in DNA: TGTGCCAGCAGCTTGGTCGGGGGGATGAACACTGAAGCTTTCTTT.

This chain uses TRBV4-2 with TRBJ1-4; no reliable D call. CDR3 size: 14 residues. V gave up 2 bases and J gave up 4 bases, with 8 bases separating them. CDR1 is LGHNA and CDR2 is YNFKEQ in the germline V gene. CDR3 loop: CASSQTSGNEKLFF. CDR3 DNA sequence: TGTGCCAGCAGCCAAACATCGGGTAATGAAAAACTGTTTTTT.

The gene calls are TRBV7-2 and TRBJ2-1, with no clear D. CDR1 SGHTA and CDR2 FQGNSA come from the germline V gene. CDR3 size: 18 residues. V gave up 3 bases and J gave up 0 bases, with 18 bases separating them. CDR3 amino acids: CASSLVGGSQSSYNEQFF. DNA for the CDR3: TGTGCCAGCAGCTTGGTCGGCGGCTCCCAAAGCTCCTACAATGAGCAGTTCTTC.